The 8 T cell receptor beta chains in this list originate from one sample, sequenced in a study of cytomegalovirus exposure and HLA in healthy donors. Sequenced by immunoSEQ multiplex PCR; TCRdb stores in-frame clones only, minus some. The top ten clones hold around 1% of a sample with some 290,000 clones, approximately 88% of them seen once. The sequenced material came from PBMCs. Source of these receptors: a man aged 30 to 45 in good health and CMV-seronegative.

The chain uses TRBV13 and TRBJ2-3, with D tentatively TRBD2 (6 bases). Trimming left V 4 bases short and J 5 bases short, with 19 bases between. This CDR3 region has 16 residues. The germline gives CDR1 PRHDT, CDR2 FYEKMQ (reference sequence). The CDR3 loop is CASSSRRGTEGDTQYF. The CDR3 DNA sequence: TGTGCCAGCAGCTCTAGGAGGGGTACTGAAGGAGATACGCAGTATTTT.

The rearrangement uses TRBV7-6 and TRBJ2-3; the match to TRBD2 covers 10 bases. The CDR3 has 18 residues. Germline lookup yields CDR1 SGHVS and CDR2 FNYEAQ. V shed 1 base, J shed 2 bases, and the junction held 9 bases outside the gene matches. CDR3 residues: CASSLELAGTPFTDTQYF. The CDR3 DNA reads as TGTGCCAGCAGCTTAGAACTAGCGGGGACCCCGTTCACAGATACGCAGTATTTT.

The V call is TRBV18, the J call TRBJ2-3; TRBD1 might be the D (5 bases). Between the trimmed V and J ends, which lost 0 bases and 6 bases, there was a span of 19 bases. The CDR3 contains 17 residues. Germline V gene sequence: CDR1 KGHSH, CDR2 LQKENI. CDR3 sequence reads: CASSPPGRSFQADTQYF. The CDR3, as DNA: TGTGCCAGCTCACCACCGGGGCGGAGTTTTCAGGCGGATACGCAGTATTTT.

The chain recombines TRBV7-6 with TRBJ2-1; tentatively, D is TRBD1 (5 bases). Trimming cost V 1 base and J 1 base, with 11 bases left between them. This CDR3 region has 16 residues. CDR1 and CDR2 from the germline V gene are SGHVS and FNYEAQ. This CDR3 is CASSLVGRASYNEQFF. In DNA, the CDR3 is TGTGCCAGCAGCTTAGTCGGCAGGGCATCCTACAATGAGCAGTTCTTC.

The chain uses TRBV5-1 and TRBJ1-3; 9 bases agree with TRBD1. Germline-derived CDR1 and CDR2 are SGHRS and YFSETQ. The CDR3 consists of 16 residues. With V trimmed by 4 bases and J by 3 bases, 8 bases remained unmatched. The chain's CDR3 is CASSPGGQGSGNTIYF. The CDR3, as DNA: TGCGCCAGCAGCCCGGGCGGACAGGGGAGTGGAAACACCATATATTTT.

The CDR3 here is CASSYGIGVTEAFF. The CDR3 nucleotides read TGTGCCAGCAGTTACGGTATAGGGGTAACTGAAGCTTTCTTT. This chain connects TRBV6-5 to TRBJ1-1; D is possibly TRBD1 (5 bases). The V end lost 2 bases, the J end lost 5 bases, and 12 bases lay between the germline ends. The CDR3 runs to 14 residues. Germline values: CDR1 MNHEY, CDR2 SVGAGI.

This chain connects TRBV10-3 to TRBJ2-3; TRBD2 matches 16 bases. The V segment lost 11 bases and the J segment 4 bases; nucleotides outside the gene matches: 3. CDR3 length: 14 residues. Germline CDR1 and CDR2: ENHRY and SYGVKD. In nucleotides, the CDR3 is TGTGCCTCCGGGACTAGCGGGGGGGCAGATACGCAGTATTTT. This gives the protein CASGTSGGADTQYF.

The chain is built from TRBV6-5 and TRBJ2-4, with TRBD1 matching 7 bases. This CDR3 comprises 15 residues. The J segment lost 8 bases and the V segment lost 6 bases, leaving 13 bases of the junction unmatched. CDR1 is MNHEY, CDR2 SVGAGI, per germline. CDR3 bases: TGTGCCAGCAGCCGGGACAGCCAAATGGGGGACATTCAGTACTTC. Amino acids: CASSRDSQMGDIQYF.